Below, 23 T cell receptor beta chains from the same sample are listed, as sequenced in a study of T cell clones after liver transplantation. The assay was immunoSEQ multiplex PCR, and TCRdb's table has in-frame clones only and misses some. The sample carries around 75,000 clones, 80% to 90% recorded once. Here the sequenced sample was CD4+ T cells from blood, taken around 50 months after liver transplant. These receptors all come from a human patient who received a liver transplant. Some T cells may trace back to the graft donor.

The rearrangement joins TRBV2 to TRBJ2-7; the D call may be TRBD1 or TRBD2 (5 bases each). Germline lookup yields CDR1 SNHLY and CDR2 FYNNEI. Trimming shortened V by 0 bases and J by 7 bases, and 16 bases separated the two germline ends. CDR3 length equals 15 residues. DNA for the CDR3: TGTGCCAGCAGTGAAGCCGGGACCCGCGTCGGGGAGCAGTACTTC. Residues: CASSEAGTRVGEQYF.

The chain employs TRBV19 and TRBJ2-1; possibly TRBD1 for D (7 bases). There are 15 residues in the CDR3. In germline, CDR1 is LNHDA, CDR2 SQIVND (reference sequence). V was pared by 1 base and J by 3 bases, with 10 bases between. The CDR3: CASSIGQGGYNEQFF. The CDR3 DNA reads TGTGCCAGTAGTATAGGTCAGGGGGGCTACAATGAGCAGTTCTTC.

V is TRBV5-6 and J is TRBJ2-5, with 8 bases lining up with TRBD1. Germline V gene sequence: CDR1 SGHDT, CDR2 YYEEEE. J lost 5 bases, V lost 4 bases, and 4 bases had no gene match. This CDR3 has 13 amino acids. CDR3: CASSQGAGETQYF. The CDR3 DNA reads as TGTGCCAGCAGCCAGGGGGCCGGGGAGACCCAGTACTTC.

This chain joins TRBV7-2 and TRBJ1-5; D is unclear. The CDR3 spans 12 residues. The germline V gene encodes CDR1 SGHTA and CDR2 FQGNSA. The V and J ends lost 7 bases and 3 bases respectively, with 7 bases between them. The CDR3 coding sequence is TGTGCCAGCACCATCCTCAATCAGCCCCAGCATTTT. Translation: CASTILNQPQHF.

The rearrangement links TRBV7-2 to TRBJ2-3, with a tentative D call TRBD1 (7 bases). Germline V gene lookup returns CDR1 SGHTA and CDR2 FQGNSA. The V and J ends lost 5 bases and 5 bases respectively, with 14 bases between them. This CDR3 spans 14 amino acids. The CDR3 sequence: CASSQGGSGDTQYF. The CDR3 DNA reads TGTGCCAGCAGCCAGGGGGGCTCCGGAGATACGCAGTATTTT.

V gene TRBV29-1 combines with J gene TRBJ2-7, with TRBD2 matching over 8 bases. The CDR3 sequence is 15 residues long. J lost 7 bases, V lost 6 bases, and 17 bases had no gene match. The germline CDR1 and CDR2 sequences are SQVTM and ANQGSEA. The DNA of the CDR3 is TGCAGCGTCGGCGGCCGGGACGGGGGCGGGGGGGAGCAGTACTTC. Translated: CSVGGRDGGGGEQYF.

This clone has more than one count but fewer than ten. V is TRBV4-2 and J is TRBJ1-1; D may be TRBD1 (5 bases). V lost 1 base and J lost 0, with 12 bases in between. The CDR3 extends over 16 amino acids. Germline V gene data show CDR1 as LGHNA and CDR2 as YNFKEQ. The CDR3 spells CASSQVGGPLNTEAFF. CDR3 DNA sequence: TGTGCCAGCAGCCAAGTCGGGGGACCTCTGAACACTGAAGCTTTCTTT.

The V call is TRBV7-2, the J call TRBJ1-1, with 8 bases lining up with TRBD1. The germline gives CDR1 SGHTA, CDR2 FQGNSA. The CDR3 is 15 amino acids. After removal of 2 bases from V and 3 bases from J, the junction contained 5 bases not matched to a gene. CDR3 in amino acids: CASSLSSRGHTEAFF. The CDR3 nucleotides read TGTGCCAGCAGCTTAAGTTCCAGGGGGCACACTGAAGCTTTCTTT.

V is TRBV19 and J is TRBJ1-5, with TRBD1 matching over 9 bases. The germline gives CDR1 LNHDA, CDR2 SQIVND (reference sequence). The CDR3 length is 15 residues. Trimming took 5 bases from V and 7 from J; bases not matched to a gene: 9. The CDR3 DNA sequence: TGTGCCAGTAGTTCCGGGACAGGGTCATCCCAGCCCCAGCATTTT. Amino acid sequence: CASSSGTGSSQPQHF.

Regarding this clone: It is unclear where the CDR3 begins or ends on the DNA, so no DNA is shown, and the CDR3 is as TCRdb lists it. This chain's CDR3 is CASSPDVGRGNFF. V and J are TRBV5-4 and TRBJ2-1; TRBD1, the D gene given by the table, was not confirmed from the DNA. From its first to its last residue, the CDR3 has 13 amino acids. Germline V CDR1 and CDR2: SGHNT, YYREEE (reference sequence).

This clone was detected a few times. The rearrangement joins TRBV11-2 to TRBJ1-3, with 7 nucleotides matching TRBD1. With V trimmed by 1 base and J by 2 bases, 5 bases remained unmatched. Germline V gives CDR1 SGHAT, CDR2 FQNNGV. CDR3 length equals 16 residues. The CDR3 DNA reads as TGTGCCAGCAGCTTAGGACACAGGGGTGCTGGAAACACCATATATTTT. It translates to CASSLGHRGAGNTIYF.

The chain couples TRBV28 to TRBJ2-3; 7 bases line up with TRBD2. Trimming at V came to 1 base and at J to 2 bases, leaving 9 bases not matched to a gene. This CDR3 region has 17 residues. Germline values: CDR1 MDHEN, CDR2 SYDVKM. The CDR3 protein is CASSLFGGGTSTDTQYF. The CDR3, as DNA: TGTGCCAGCAGTTTATTCGGCGGGGGAACTTCCACAGATACGCAGTATTTT. Using reference TRBV28 and TRBJ2-3 for the parts outside the CDR3, the full variable domain is DVKVTQSSRYLVKRTGEKVFLECVQDMDHENMFWYRQDPGLGLRLIYFSYDVKMKEKGDIPEGYSVSREKKERFSLILESASTNQTSMYLCASSLFGGGTSTDTQYFGPGTRLTVL.

The chain couples TRBV7-2 to TRBJ2-1; D unclear. The V gene's germline CDR1 is SGHTA and CDR2 FQGNSA. The CDR3 contains 13 residues. V lost 2 bases and J 5 bases, leaving 7 bases between the germline ends. This chain's CDR3 is CASSLPADNEQFF. The CDR3, as DNA: TGTGCCAGCAGCTTACCGGCAGACAATGAGCAGTTCTTC.

The chain's CDR3 is CASSPGTGYGNTIYF. The CDR3 bases are TGCGCCAGCAGCCCGGGGACAGGGTATGGAAACACCATATATTTT. The V call is TRBV4-3, the J call TRBJ1-3; 9 bases align to TRBD1. The V gene end was trimmed by 4 bases and the J gene end by 3 bases; junction bases not matched to a gene: 4. In germline, CDR1 is LGHNA, CDR2 YSLEER. The CDR3 covers 15 residues.

This sequence joins TRBV11-1 and TRBJ2-1; unclear D gene. Germline loops: CDR1 SGHAT, CDR2 FQDESV (reference sequence). The CDR3 contains 13 residues. V lost 1 base to trimming and J lost 5 bases, with 6 bases between them. CDR3 DNA sequence: TGTGCCAGCAGCTTAGAGAGGCACAATGAGCAGTTCTTC. Translated: CASSLERHNEQFF.

The chain links TRBV5-1 to TRBJ1-5; TRBD1 matches at 9 bases. Trimming removed 4 bases from V and 6 bases from J; junction bases left unmatched: 8. The CDR3 consists of 15 residues. Looked up from germline, CDR1 is SGHRS and CDR2 is YFSETQ. This chain's CDR3 is CASSPGTGPGQPQHF. CDR3 coding DNA: TGCGCCAGCAGCCCCGGGACAGGGCCAGGTCAGCCCCAGCATTTT. The full variable domain, rest sourced from reference TRBV5-1 and TRBJ1-5, is KAGVTQTPRYLIKTRGQQVTLSCSPISGHRSVSWYQQTPGQGLQFLFEYFSETQRNKGNFPGRFSGRQFSNSRSEMNVSTLELGDSALYLCASSPGTGPGQPQHFGDGTRLSIL.

This clone has more than one count but fewer than ten. This rearrangement joins TRBV6-1 to TRBJ1-1; D perhaps matches TRBD1 (5 bases). The germline V and J ends were trimmed by 6 bases and 11 bases, with 13 bases remaining between them. Germline CDR1 and CDR2: MNHNS and SASEGT. The CDR3 runs to 11 residues. The CDR3 reads CASRSGLEAFF. CDR3 sequence (DNA): TGTGCCAGCAGGTCAGGGCTAGAGGCTTTCTTT.

This chain links TRBV6-1 with TRBJ2-7; D is perhaps TRBD2 (5 bases). Germline V lookup: CDR1 MNHNS, CDR2 SASEGT. The germline V and J ends were trimmed by 7 bases and 2 bases, with 12 bases remaining between them. The CDR3 covers 13 residues. CDR3 sequence reads: CASNEDSTYEQYF. The CDR3 DNA follows: TGTGCCAGCAATGAGGACTCTACCTACGAGCAGTACTTC.

The chain couples TRBV11-2 to TRBJ2-7; 9 bases are shared with TRBD1. The V gene end was trimmed by 5 bases and the J gene end by 6 bases; junction bases not matched to a gene: 14. CDR3 length: 16 residues. Germline V gene data show CDR1 as SGHAT and CDR2 as FQNNGV. The CDR3 DNA reads as TGTGCCAGCAGCCCTCAGGCGGTGGGACAGGGTTCCGAGCAGTACTTC. Translating it yields CASSPQAVGQGSEQYF.

The CDR3 region is CASSLETDTHYEQYF. The DNA of the CDR3 is TGTGCCAGCAGCTTAGAAACAGATACCCACTACGAGCAGTACTTC. The chain couples TRBV7-2 to TRBJ2-7; no reliable D call. V lost 1 base, J lost 3 bases, and 13 bases lay in between. The length of the CDR3 is 15 residues. The germline CDR1 and CDR2 sequences are SGHTA and FQGNSA.

This clone occurred a few times. The chain couples TRBV4-3 to TRBJ1-2; a weak D match, TRBD1 (5 bases). Germline-derived CDR1 and CDR2 are LGHNA and YSLEER. The CDR3 extends over 15 amino acids. Trimming removed 0 bases at V and 3 bases at J, with 11 bases between. The CDR3 DNA reads as TGCGCCAGCAGCCAAGATGGGGGGTCAGACTATGGCTACACCTTC. Translated: CASSQDGGSDYGYTF.

The chain links TRBV12-2 to TRBJ1-4. TRBV12-2 is termed a pseudogene. The length of the CDR3 is 15 residues. CDR3 protein: CASRFLRELPEKLFF. The CDR3 region has the DNA TGTGCAAGTCGCTTTTTACGCGAGTTGCCTGAAAAACTGTTTTTT.

V and J are TRBV5-4 and TRBJ1-5; D not resolved. The CDR3 is made up of 15 amino acids. CDR1 and CDR2 (germline): SGHNT, YYREEE (reference sequence). The ends were cut back, 0 bases at V and 0 bases at J, with 7 bases in the middle. Here the CDR3 reads CASSLGPNSNQPQHF. Here the CDR3 DNA reads TGTGCCAGCAGCTTGGGACCGAATAGCAATCAGCCCCAGCATTTT.